These 6 T cell receptor beta chains were sequenced from one sample in a study of neurological immune-mediated disorders. TCRdb reprocessed the 5' RACE reads via MiXCR and lists one record per CDR3 protein. The sample includes some 80,000 distinct CDR3 sequences, over 4.5% of them seen just once. Specified time point: longitudinal time-point 2. Sequencing input: PBMCs. The receptors come from an older woman with multiple sclerosis.

This clonotype has at least ten counts. V is TRBV30 and J is TRBJ1-1, with D tentatively TRBD1 (5 bases). Germline V gene lookup returns CDR1 GTSNPN and CDR2 SVGIG (reference sequence). V lost 3 bases and J lost 0, with 14 bases in between. The length of the CDR3 is 15 residues. CDR3 sequence (DNA): TGTGCCTGGAGGGCTCGGGGGGGTCTGAACACTGAAGCTTTCTTT. Amino acid sequence: CAWRARGGLNTEAFF.

This clonotype has at least ten counts. The rearrangement uses TRBV29-1 and TRBJ1-5, with a possible D match to TRBD1 (5 bases). CDR1 is SQVTM, CDR2 ANQGSEA, per germline. The CDR3 runs 12 residues. Trimming took 7 bases from V and 4 from J, leaving 11 bases between them. CDR3 protein: CSALEGNQPQHF. CDR3 in DNA: TGCAGCGCCCTGGAGGGGAATCAGCCCCAGCATTTT.

This clonotype came up many times. The chain links TRBV20-1 to TRBJ1-1; D is unresolved. V gave up 5 bases and J gave up 6 bases, with 34 bases separating them. The CDR3 is made up of 19 amino acids. Germline-derived CDR1 and CDR2 are DFQATT and SNEGSKA (reference sequence). The CDR3 DNA is TGCAGTGCTCCAACCCCAACCCGGCAGACACGGCGGGTTGTGGCTGAAGCTTTCTTT. It encodes CSAPTPTRQTRRVVAEAFF.

This clonotype was recorded at least ten times. The chain couples TRBV7-6 to TRBJ2-3; the D call may be TRBD1 or TRBD2 (5 bases each). Germline CDR1 SGHVS, CDR2 FNYEAQ. Trimming left V 10 bases short and J 6 bases short, with 20 bases between. The CDR3 runs to 14 residues. The CDR3: CATEPGPFGDTQYF. In nucleotides, the CDR3 is TGTGCCACCGAGCCGGGACCCTTCGGGGATACGCAGTATTTT.

This clonotype was found many times. The gene calls are TRBV20-1 and TRBJ2-5; TRBD1 might be the D (5 bases). This CDR3 comprises 13 residues. Germline V CDR1 and CDR2: DFQATT, SNEGSKA (reference sequence). The ends were cut back, 2 bases at V and 4 bases at J, with 11 bases in the middle. This chain's CDR3 is CSARQGYSETQYF. Written as DNA, the CDR3 is TGCAGTGCTAGACAGGGTTACTCAGAGACCCAGTACTTC.

This clonotype has at least ten counts. V usage is TRBV7-8 and J usage is TRBJ1-6; D uncertain. The CDR3 totals 15 residues. CDR1 is SGHVS, CDR2 FQNEAQ, per germline. The V and J ends lost 3 bases and 5 bases respectively, with 11 bases between them. The CDR3, as DNA: TGTGCCAGCAGCTTCTCAGGTCTCGATAATTCACCCCTCCACTTT. This sequence encodes CASSFSGLDNSPLHF.